The clone carrying this T cell receptor beta chain was observed a single time. The data were taken from a study of control samples from healthy donors and cancer patients. The V end lost 4 bases, the J end lost 6 bases, and 16 bases lay between the germline ends. The CDR3 is 15 residues long. Germline V gives CDR1 SGHRS, CDR2 YFSETQ. The method was immunoSEQ multiplex PCR; TCRdb's version includes in-frame clones alone and lacks a portion of them. The table shows 140,000 or so clones, with about 91% occurring only once. This receptor was obtained from a man younger than 45 in good health. This chain uses TRBV5-1 with TRBJ1-4; a weak D match, TRBD1 (6 bases). The sequenced sample was blood. CDR3 residues: CASSGGQNRDEKLFF. The CDR3 region has the DNA TGCGCCAGCAGCGGCGGACAGAACCGTGATGAAAAACTGTTTTTT.